The 30 T cell receptor beta chains presented below share a single source sample, sequenced in a study of blood T cell repertoires in COVID-19. This table comes from immunoSEQ multiplex PCR, and its TCRdb copy is limited to in-frame clones, with some not included. The sample contains approximately 230,000 clones, 86% of which appear only once. Sequencing input: peripheral blood. The source is a man aged 30-40 years who had recovered from COVID-19.

The CDR3 loop reads CASTGTGPDTQYF. Written as DNA, the CDR3 is TGTGCCAGCACTGGGACAGGGCCCGATACGCAGTATTTT. The chain carries TRBV12-3 or TRBV12-4 and TRBJ2-3; 9 nucleotides line up with TRBD1. Trimming at V came to 7 bases and at J to 6 bases, leaving 5 bases not matched to a gene. This CDR3 region has 13 residues.

The V and J genes are TRBV5-4 and TRBJ2-7; D might be TRBD2 (6 bases). The CDR3 sequence is 14 residues long. Germline CDR1 is SGHNT and CDR2 is YYREEE (reference sequence). V shed 5 bases and J shed 6 bases, with 18 bases lying between them. CDR3 bases: TGTGCCAGCAGTTCCGGGACTGGGCCCTCCGAGCAGTACTTC. Its translation: CASSSGTGPSEQYF.

The J gene is TRBJ2-2, the V gene TRBV27; 10 bases fit TRBD2. Germline-derived CDR1 and CDR2 are MNHEY and SMNVEV (reference sequence). V lost 6 bases, J lost 5 bases, and 3 bases stayed unmatched. The CDR3 sequence is 14 residues long. The CDR3 nucleotides read TGTGCCAGCAGGGGACTAGCGAGGACCGGGGAGCTGTTTTTT. Its translation: CASRGLARTGELFF.

The chain combines TRBV5-4 with TRBJ2-7; no firm D call. V was cut by 2 bases and J by 0 bases, with 9 bases left in between. Germline V lookup: CDR1 SGHNT, CDR2 YYREEE (reference sequence). CDR3 length: 14 amino acids. In DNA form, the CDR3 reads TGTGCCAGCAGCTTTAGTGGTAACTCCTACGAGCAGTACTTC. Its translation: CASSFSGNSYEQYF.

V is TRBV5-6 and J is TRBJ1-4, with D uncertain. Trimming removed 2 bases at V and 8 bases at J, with 19 bases between. CDR3 length: 16 amino acids. The V gene's germline CDR1 is SGHDT and CDR2 YYEEEE. CDR3 region: CASSLAGPVRGEKLFF. The CDR3 nucleotides read TGTGCCAGCAGCTTAGCCGGGCCTGTCCGCGGGGAAAAACTGTTTTTT.

V and J are TRBV18 and TRBJ2-1; a weak D match, TRBD2 (5 bases). This CDR3 is 16 amino acids long. The germline V gene encodes CDR1 KGHSH and CDR2 LQKENI. The V end lost 3 bases, the J end lost 3 bases, and 15 bases lay between the germline ends. The CDR3 nucleotides are TGTGCCAGCTCACCGCGTAGCGTGGTGGGCTACAATGAGCAGTTCTTC. It specifies CASSPRSVVGYNEQFF.

The V call is TRBV5-1, the J call TRBJ2-3, with 8 positions matching TRBD1. V lost 4 bases and J lost 14; bases outside the gene matches: 6. CDR1 and CDR2 from the germline V gene are SGHRS and YFSETQ. This CDR3 region has 11 residues. The CDR3 here is CASSMEGQVYF. CDR3 nucleotides: TGCGCCAGCAGCATGGAGGGACAGGTGTATTTT. Looking up the rest from reference TRBV5-1 and TRBJ2-3 gives the full variable domain: KAGVTQTPRYLIKTRGQQVTLSCSPISGHRSVSWYQQTPGQGLQFLFEYFSETQRNKGNFPGRFSGRQFSNSRSEMNVSTLELGDSALYLCASSMEGQVYFGPGTRLTVL.

V is TRBV12-5 and J is TRBJ1-1; 8 nucleotides align to TRBD1. This CDR3 is 14 amino acids long. CDR1 LGHNT and CDR2 FRNRAP come from the germline V gene. Trimming cost V 11 bases and J 1 base; bases outside gene matches: 9. The CDR3 DNA reads as TGTGCTGGTTATTCCGGGACAGGGAACACTGAAGCTTTCTTT. As protein: CAGYSGTGNTEAFF.

In the case of this clone: Other DNA sequences in the same sample also yield this CDR3. The V call is TRBV6-2 or TRBV6-3, the J call TRBJ1-2; D call uncertain. Trimming pared 4 bases from V and 4 bases from J, leaving 4 bases between. The CDR3 has 11 residues. Looked up from germline, CDR1 is MNHEY and CDR2 is SVGEGT. The DNA for the CDR3 is TGTGCCAGCAGTTCGGTCTATGGCTACACCTTC. It yields the protein CASSSVYGYTF.

V is TRBV6-6 and J is TRBJ2-3; D not certain. V gave up 3 bases and J gave up 4 bases, with 11 bases separating them. CDR1 is MNHNY and CDR2 is SVGAGI in the germline V gene (reference sequence). The CDR3 consists of 14 residues. The CDR3 spells CASSYPGTADTQYF. CDR3 DNA: TGTGCCAGCAGTTATCCGGGTACCGCAGATACGCAGTATTTT.

The genes are TRBV21-1 and TRBJ2-5; TRBD2 is the table's D call and was not checked against the DNA. TRBV21-1 is a pseudogene segment. The CDR3 covers 14 residues. The chain's CDR3 is CASSKVGGGETQYF. The CDR3 DNA sequence: TGTGCCAGCAGCAAAGTTGGGGGGGGAGAGACCCAGTACTTC.

The V and J genes are TRBV19 and TRBJ2-7, with D perhaps matching TRBD1 (6 bases). Germline CDR1 reads LNHDA; CDR2 reads SQIVND (reference sequence). There are 13 residues in the CDR3. Trimming removed 4 bases from V and 5 bases from J, with 12 bases in between. The CDR3 loop reads CASSTLRGHEQYF. CDR3 bases: TGTGCCAGTAGTACCCTCAGGGGTCACGAGCAGTACTTC.

The CDR3 nucleotides are TGCGCCAGCAGCCCGGGGGGCGGACACCAAGAGACCCAGTACTTC. It encodes CASSPGGGHQETQYF. The chain carries TRBV4-3 and TRBJ2-5, with D perhaps TRBD2 (7 bases). This CDR3 contains 15 residues. Germline V lookup: CDR1 LGHNA, CDR2 YSLEER. V gave up 4 bases and J gave up 0 bases, with 12 bases separating them.

This clone was seen a handful of times. The V and J genes are TRBV5-1 and TRBJ2-3; 11 nucleotides agree with TRBD2. Trimming at V came to 4 bases and at J to 2 bases, leaving 12 bases not matched to a gene. CDR1 and CDR2 (germline): SGHRS, YFSETQ. This CDR3 region has 18 residues. The CDR3 DNA sequence: TGCGCCAGCAGCGGAGGGCATAGTAGCGGGGGGGTCACAGATACGCAGTATTTT. Its protein is CASSGGHSSGGVTDTQYF.

This chain joins TRBV30 and TRBJ1-6, with D maybe TRBD1 (6 bases). The CDR3 consists of 13 residues. Trimming took off 1 base at V and 10 bases at J, with 11 bases between the two ends. Germline CDR1 is GTSNPN and CDR2 is SVGIG (reference sequence). CDR3 region: CAWSDPRGSPLHF. CDR3 bases: TGTGCCTGGAGTGATCCCAGGGGCTCACCCCTCCACTTT.

The chain carries TRBV5-1 and TRBJ2-1, with D uncertain. CDR3 size: 13 residues. Looked up from germline, CDR1 is SGHRS and CDR2 is YFSETQ. The V and J ends lost 0 bases and 6 bases respectively, with 7 bases between them. CDR3 in amino acids: CASSLGLLNEQFF. The CDR3 DNA reads TGCGCCAGCAGCTTGGGCTTACTCAATGAGCAGTTCTTC.

This clone has only one observation. V is TRBV27 and J is TRBJ1-4; D uncertain. CDR1 and CDR2 from the germline V gene are MNHEY and SMNVEV (reference sequence). Trimming took off 4 bases at V and 1 base at J, with 10 bases between the two ends. The CDR3 is 15 amino acids. CDR3 in DNA: TGTGCCAGCAGTTGGGGAGGGATAACTAATGAAAAACTGTTTTTT. This encodes CASSWGGITNEKLFF.

The chain joins TRBV7-2 to TRBJ1-2; D gene ambiguous. CDR3 length: 16 residues. V lost 3 bases, J lost 0 bases, and 14 bases lay in between. The germline gives CDR1 SGHTA, CDR2 FQGNSA. The CDR3 region has the DNA TGTGCCAGCAGCTTCATCAGGATCTACGCTAACTATGGCTACACCTTC. Its translation is CASSFIRIYANYGYTF.

J is TRBJ2-7 and V is TRBV9; the match to TRBD1 covers 7 bases. Germline V CDR1 and CDR2: SGDLS, YYNGEE. The CDR3 spans 15 residues. After removal of 0 bases from V and 3 bases from J, the junction contained 6 bases not matched to a gene. The CDR3 DNA follows: TGTGCCAGCAGCGTAGAGATCGGGACAGACTACGAGCAGTACTTC. Amino acids: CASSVEIGTDYEQYF. Full variable domain (outside the CDR3, taken from reference TRBV9 and TRBJ2-7): DSGVTQTPKHLITATGQRVTLRCSPRSGDLSVYWYQQSLDQGLQFLIQYYNGEERAKGNILERFSAQQFPDLHSELNLSSLELGDSALYFCASSVEIGTDYEQYFGPGTRLTVT.

The chain carries TRBV19 and TRBJ1-2; TRBD1 agrees at 7 bases. Germline loops: CDR1 LNHDA, CDR2 SQIVND (reference sequence). The CDR3 extends over 13 amino acids. V lost 4 bases to trimming and J lost 5 bases; unmatched junction nucleotides: 4. This CDR3 is CASSRQGRYGYTF. The CDR3 nucleotides read TGTGCCAGTAGTAGACAGGGCCGATATGGCTACACCTTC. Supplemented by reference TRBV19 and TRBJ1-2, the full variable domain reads DGGITQSPKYLFRKEGQNVTLSCEQNLNHDAMYWYRQDPGQGLRLIYYSQIVNDFQKGDIAEGYSVSREKKESFPLTVTSAQKNPTAFYLCASSRQGRYGYTFGSGTRLTVV.

The rearrangement uses TRBV9 and TRBJ1-6; the D gene is possibly TRBD1 (6 bases). The V gene lost 2 bases and the J gene lost 6 bases, with 12 bases spanning the gap. CDR1 is SGDLS, CDR2 YYNGEE, per germline. This CDR3 has 15 residues. CDR3 nucleotide sequence: TGTGCCAGCAGCGTGACAGGCCAGGGTAATTCACCCCTCCACTTT. It specifies CASSVTGQGNSPLHF.

The chain recombines TRBV6-5 with TRBJ2-3; the match to TRBD2 covers 11 bases. This CDR3 region has 13 residues. Looked up from germline, CDR1 is MNHEY and CDR2 is SVGAGI. Losses at the gene ends were 8 bases for V and 3 bases for J; bases not matched to a gene: 1. The CDR3 bases are TGTGCCAGCCTAGCGGGGGGAACAGATACGCAGTATTTT. This gives the protein CASLAGGTDTQYF.

The chain joins TRBV6-5 to TRBJ2-7; 9 bases match TRBD1. The CDR3 covers 14 residues. V lost 6 bases, J lost 3 bases, and 6 bases stayed unmatched. Germline V gene lookup returns CDR1 MNHEY and CDR2 SVGAGI. The CDR3 DNA sequence: TGTGCCAGCAGCGCCGGGACAGGGAACTACGAGCAGTACTTC. Translating gives CASSAGTGNYEQYF.

This clone appeared a few times. In DNA, the CDR3 is TGTGCCAGCAGTTCCGGGGCGGGGGGATACTACAATGAGCAGTTCTTC. Its translation is CASSSGAGGYYNEQFF. V usage is TRBV27 and J usage is TRBJ2-1; 8 bases match TRBD2. J lost 3 bases, V lost 4 bases, and 8 bases had no gene match. The germline V gene has CDR1 MNHEY and CDR2 SMNVEV (reference sequence). The CDR3 covers 16 residues.

The chain recombines TRBV6-1 with TRBJ2-5; 9 positions agree with TRBD2. The CDR3 consists of 16 residues. In germline, CDR1 is MNHNS, CDR2 SASEGT. V was pared by 0 bases and J by 3 bases, with 5 bases of the junction left unmatched. The DNA of the CDR3 is TGTGCCAGCAGTGAAGCAGTAGCGGGGGCTGAAGAGACCCAGTACTTC. Translating it yields CASSEAVAGAEETQYF.

This clone was counted once. The chain recombines TRBV6-5 with TRBJ1-2, with TRBD1 matching over 9 bases. Trimming cost V 0 bases and J 2 bases; bases outside gene matches: 4. Germline lookup yields CDR1 MNHEY and CDR2 SVGAGI. The CDR3 has 16 amino acids. CDR3 sequence reads: CASSYSRGQGNYGYTF. Written as DNA, the CDR3 is TGTGCCAGCAGTTACTCGAGGGGACAGGGAAACTATGGCTACACCTTC.

The gene calls are TRBV7-6 and TRBJ1-1; 7 bases fit TRBD1. CDR1 and CDR2 from the germline V gene are SGHVS and FNYEAQ. V lost 5 bases and J lost 0; bases outside the gene matches: 3. The CDR3 length is 14 residues. The CDR3 region is CASSRQGVNTEAFF. CDR3 nucleotide sequence: TGTGCCAGCAGCCGACAGGGCGTGAACACTGAAGCTTTCTTT.

V usage is TRBV9 and J usage is TRBJ1-6; tentative D call: TRBD1 (5 bases). Trimming stripped 4 bases from V and 8 bases from J, with 16 bases between. The germline gives CDR1 SGDLS, CDR2 YYNGEE. The CDR3 is 15 amino acids. The CDR3: CASSPGGSGDSPLHF. The CDR3 bases are TGTGCCAGCAGCCCCGGGGGGAGCGGGGATTCACCCCTCCACTTT.

This chain connects TRBV5-1 to TRBJ2-4, with D maybe TRBD1 (6 bases). This CDR3 has 14 residues. The germline V and J ends were trimmed by 0 bases and 10 bases, with 14 bases remaining between them. Germline V lookup: CDR1 SGHRS, CDR2 YFSETQ. CDR3 in amino acids: CASSLGGTLQIQYF. In DNA, the CDR3 is TGCGCCAGCAGCTTGGGAGGGACACTCCAGATTCAGTACTTC.

The CDR3 sequence is CASSLDSSPLHF. CDR3 sequence (DNA): TGTGCCAGCAGCTTGGATTCATCACCCCTCCACTTT. The chain recombines TRBV5-4 with TRBJ1-6; D is undetermined. The germline V gene encodes CDR1 SGHNT and CDR2 YYREEE (reference sequence). The ends were cut back, 0 bases at V and 10 bases at J, with 5 bases in the middle. The CDR3 contains 12 residues.